This T cell receptor beta chain appears in the sequencing data of a study of T cell changes during pregnancy in multiple sclerosis. Generated by immunoSEQ multiplex PCR, the TCRdb table keeps only in-frame clones and is missing some. The table shows approximately 130,000 clones, with roughly 97% occurring only once. CDR3 size: 14 residues. Germline V gene data show CDR1 as SGHVS and CDR2 as FQNEAQ. The V end lost 0 bases, the J end lost 4 bases, and 9 bases lay between the germline ends. Here the sequenced sample was peripheral blood, taken after pregnancy. The chain has TRBV7-8 and TRBJ1-2; weak D call: TRBD1 (5 bases). The origin of this receptor is a female donor with multiple sclerosis, enrolled in a pregnancy study. CDR3 loop: CASSLARQSYGYTF. In DNA form, the CDR3 reads TGTGCCAGCAGCTTAGCTCGACAGTCCTATGGCTACACCTTC.